This TCR beta chain was sequenced for a study of cytomegalovirus exposure and HLA in healthy donors. The CDR3 consists of 12 residues. CDR1 is MNHEY, CDR2 SVGAGI, per germline. The germline V and J ends were trimmed by 6 bases and 5 bases, with 11 bases remaining between them. PCR involved 60 Vbeta and 13 Jbeta primers. Clones were read by immunoSEQ multiplex PCR, and TCRdb kept only the in-frame ones, dropping some. The sample includes more than 100,000 clones. The TCR originated in a man between 18 and 35 years old in good health and CMV-seronegative. The gene calls are TRBV6-5 and TRBJ2-7, with D tentatively TRBD1 (5 bases). Input material: PBMCs. CDR3 in amino acids: CASRAGYHEQYF. The CDR3 DNA sequence: TGTGCCAGCAGAGCAGGGTATCACGAGCAGTACTTC.